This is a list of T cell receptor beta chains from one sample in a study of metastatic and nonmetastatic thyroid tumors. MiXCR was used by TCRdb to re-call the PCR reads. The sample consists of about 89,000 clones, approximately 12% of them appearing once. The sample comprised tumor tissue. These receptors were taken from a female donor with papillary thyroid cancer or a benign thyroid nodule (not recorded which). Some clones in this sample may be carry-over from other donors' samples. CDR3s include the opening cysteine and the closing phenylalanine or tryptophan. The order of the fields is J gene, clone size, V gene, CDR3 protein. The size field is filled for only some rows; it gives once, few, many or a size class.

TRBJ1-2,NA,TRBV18,CASSPPSGGRLDDYTF
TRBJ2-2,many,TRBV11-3,CASSYGLANTGELFF
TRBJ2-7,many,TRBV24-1,CATSEPGELRKQYF
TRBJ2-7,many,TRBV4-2,CASSPALAELNYEQYF
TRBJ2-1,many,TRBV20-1,CSARRRSNEQFF
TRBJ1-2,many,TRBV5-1,CASRTDLHTGYTF
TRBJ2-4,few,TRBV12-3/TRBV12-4,CASSLVGEHKNIQYF
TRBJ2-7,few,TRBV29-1,CSVDFSGTGNPYEQYF
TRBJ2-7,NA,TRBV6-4,CASSPGTEAYEQYF
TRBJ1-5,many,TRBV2,CAGGGGGNQPQHF
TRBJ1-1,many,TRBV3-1,CASSRSLGTNTEAFF
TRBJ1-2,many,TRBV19,CASRQDKSYGYTF
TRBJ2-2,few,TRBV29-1,CSALPGVPHTGELFF
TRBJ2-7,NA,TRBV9,CASSDGQWSYEQYF
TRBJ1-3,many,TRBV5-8,CASSLRGSPGNTIYF
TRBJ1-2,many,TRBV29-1,CSVEDLGTGGGYTF
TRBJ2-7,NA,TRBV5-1,CASRPRIVLSYEQYF
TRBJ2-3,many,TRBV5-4,CASSLVSGQARGDTQYF
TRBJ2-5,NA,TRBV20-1,CSAPVDRSIGGQETQYF
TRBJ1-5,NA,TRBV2,CASSEGRNSNKPQHF
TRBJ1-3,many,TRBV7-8,CASSLAGGSSGNTIYF
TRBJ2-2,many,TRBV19,CASSTGGGGGELFF
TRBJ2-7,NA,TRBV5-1,CASSHLTSVSSYEQYF
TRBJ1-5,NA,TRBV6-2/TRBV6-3,CASSSEQPQHF
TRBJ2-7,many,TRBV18,CASSPTGPEQYF
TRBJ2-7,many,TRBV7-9,CASSRRVFEQYF
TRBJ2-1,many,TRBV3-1,CASSYLRADEQFF
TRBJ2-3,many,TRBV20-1,CSVEGINTDTQYF
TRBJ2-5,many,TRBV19,CASSRDLGGGQETQYF
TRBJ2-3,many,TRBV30,CAWSGGLAGITDTQYF
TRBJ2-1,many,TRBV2,CASSGGQYNEQFF
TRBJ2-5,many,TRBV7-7,CASSRAGGEETQYF
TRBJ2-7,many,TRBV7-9,CASSLDPGSDYEQYF
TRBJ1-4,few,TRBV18,CASSPTGFGEKLFF
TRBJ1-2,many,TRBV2,CASSVEGGTHGYTF
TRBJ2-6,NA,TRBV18,CASSPGAGSGVNVLTF
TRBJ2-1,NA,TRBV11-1,CASSSCDSMYNEQFF
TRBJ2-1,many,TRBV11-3,CASSLSGNSYNEQFF
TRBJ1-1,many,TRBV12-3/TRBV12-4,CASSAAVGRTGTEAFF
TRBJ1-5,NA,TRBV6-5,CASSYYRTGAGKPQHF
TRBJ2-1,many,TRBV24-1,CATSDSGTGSNEQFF
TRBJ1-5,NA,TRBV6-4,CASSAAAGSNQPQHF
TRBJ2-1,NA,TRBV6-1,CDSRDPLDEQFF
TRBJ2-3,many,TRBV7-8,CASSLGAGGGTDTQYF
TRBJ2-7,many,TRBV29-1,CSASQTGVRDEQYF
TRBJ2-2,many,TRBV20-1,CSASRGQGFNGELFF
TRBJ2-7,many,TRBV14,CASSPATTGRSEQYF
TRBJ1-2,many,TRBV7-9,CASSSDWTGGKGYTF
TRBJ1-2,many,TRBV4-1,CASSQDNRGRNGYTF
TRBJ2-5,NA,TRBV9,CASSVDPGIGETQYF
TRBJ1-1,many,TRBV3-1,CASSPTQNTEAFF
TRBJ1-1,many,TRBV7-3,CASSLRGTHRGNTEAFF
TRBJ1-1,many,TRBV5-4,CASSLDRGRGTEAFF
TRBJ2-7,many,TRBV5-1,CASSLVDGPSWEQYF
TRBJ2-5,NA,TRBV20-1,CSANRDGSQETQYF
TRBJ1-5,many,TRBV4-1,CASSRAVSNQPQHF
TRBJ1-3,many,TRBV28,CASVTPRGSGNTIYF